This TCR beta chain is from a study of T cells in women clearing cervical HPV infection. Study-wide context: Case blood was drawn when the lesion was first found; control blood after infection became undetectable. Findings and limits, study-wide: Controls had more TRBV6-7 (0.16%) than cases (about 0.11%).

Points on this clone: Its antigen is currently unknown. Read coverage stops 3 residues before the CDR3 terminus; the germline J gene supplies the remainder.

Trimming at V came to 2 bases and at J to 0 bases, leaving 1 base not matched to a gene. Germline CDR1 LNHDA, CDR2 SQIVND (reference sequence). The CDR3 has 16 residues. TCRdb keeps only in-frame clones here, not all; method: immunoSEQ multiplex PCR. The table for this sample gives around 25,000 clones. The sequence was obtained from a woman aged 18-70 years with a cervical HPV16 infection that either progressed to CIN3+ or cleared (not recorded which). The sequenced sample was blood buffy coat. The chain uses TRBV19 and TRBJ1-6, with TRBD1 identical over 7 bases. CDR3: CASSITGVSYNSPLHF. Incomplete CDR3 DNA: TGTGCCAGTAGTATAACAGGGGTCTCCTATAATTCACCC.